This TCR beta chain was observed in a study of PD-1 blockade in classical Hodgkin lymphoma. There are 12 residues in the CDR3. The germline V gene has CDR1 MNHEY and CDR2 SMNVEV (reference sequence). With 4 bases removed from V and 7 bases from J, the gap between germline ends came to 8 bases. Details on this clone: Its antigen is as yet unknown.

Generated by immunoSEQ multiplex PCR, the TCRdb table keeps only in-frame clones and is missing some. The repertoire has approximately 47,000 clones, approximately 90% of them found once; the top ten carry approximately 4.9%. Study results and limitations: Why repertoires differed is undefined; disease activity or prior therapy possibly contributed.

Indicated time point: newly diagnosed, previously untreated cHL patient sample. The sample was peripheral blood mononuclear cells (PBMCs). The gene calls are TRBV27 and TRBJ1-5; D perhaps matches TRBD1 (6 bases). This sequence was found in a human donor with classical Hodgkin lymphoma. CDR3 sequence reads: CASSSGEQPQHF. Here the CDR3 DNA reads TGTGCCAGCAGTTCAGGGGAACAGCCCCAGCATTTT.